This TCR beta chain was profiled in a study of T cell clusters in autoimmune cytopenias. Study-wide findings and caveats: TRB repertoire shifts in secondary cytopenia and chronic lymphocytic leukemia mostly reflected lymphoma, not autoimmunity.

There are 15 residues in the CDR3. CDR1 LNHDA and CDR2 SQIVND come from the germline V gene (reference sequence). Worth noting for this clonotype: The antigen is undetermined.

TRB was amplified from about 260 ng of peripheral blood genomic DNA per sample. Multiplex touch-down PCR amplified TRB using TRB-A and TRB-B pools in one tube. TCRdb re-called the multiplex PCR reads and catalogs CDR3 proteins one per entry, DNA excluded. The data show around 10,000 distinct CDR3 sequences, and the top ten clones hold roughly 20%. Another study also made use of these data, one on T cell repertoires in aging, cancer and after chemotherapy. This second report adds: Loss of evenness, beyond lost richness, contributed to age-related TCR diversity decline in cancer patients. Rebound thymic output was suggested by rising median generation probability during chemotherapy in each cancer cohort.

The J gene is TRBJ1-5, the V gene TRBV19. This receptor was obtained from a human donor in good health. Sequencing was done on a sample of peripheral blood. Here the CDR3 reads CASSKTGGSGQPQHF. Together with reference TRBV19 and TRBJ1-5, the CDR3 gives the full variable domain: DGGITQSPKYLFRKEGQNVTLSCEQNLNHDAMYWYRQDPGQGLRLIYYSQIVNDFQKGDIAEGYSVSREKKESFPLTVTSAQKNPTAFYLCASSKTGGSGQPQHFGDGTRLSIL.